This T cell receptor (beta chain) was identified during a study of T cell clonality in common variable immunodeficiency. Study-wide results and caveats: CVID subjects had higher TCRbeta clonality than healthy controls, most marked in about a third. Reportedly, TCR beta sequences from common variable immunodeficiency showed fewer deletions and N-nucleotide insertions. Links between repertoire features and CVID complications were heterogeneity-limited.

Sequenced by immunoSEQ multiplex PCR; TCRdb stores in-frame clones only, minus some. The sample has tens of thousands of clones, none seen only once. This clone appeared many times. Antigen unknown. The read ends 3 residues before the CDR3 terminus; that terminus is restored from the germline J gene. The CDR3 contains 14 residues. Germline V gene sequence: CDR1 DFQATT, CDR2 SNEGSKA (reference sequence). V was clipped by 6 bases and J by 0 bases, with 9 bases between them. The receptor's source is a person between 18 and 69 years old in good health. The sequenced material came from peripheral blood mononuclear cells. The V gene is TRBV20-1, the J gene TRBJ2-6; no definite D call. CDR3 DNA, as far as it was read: TGCAGTGCAAGCCCCGGCTCTGGGGCCAACGTC. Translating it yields CSASPGSGANV. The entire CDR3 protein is CSASPGSGANVLTF.